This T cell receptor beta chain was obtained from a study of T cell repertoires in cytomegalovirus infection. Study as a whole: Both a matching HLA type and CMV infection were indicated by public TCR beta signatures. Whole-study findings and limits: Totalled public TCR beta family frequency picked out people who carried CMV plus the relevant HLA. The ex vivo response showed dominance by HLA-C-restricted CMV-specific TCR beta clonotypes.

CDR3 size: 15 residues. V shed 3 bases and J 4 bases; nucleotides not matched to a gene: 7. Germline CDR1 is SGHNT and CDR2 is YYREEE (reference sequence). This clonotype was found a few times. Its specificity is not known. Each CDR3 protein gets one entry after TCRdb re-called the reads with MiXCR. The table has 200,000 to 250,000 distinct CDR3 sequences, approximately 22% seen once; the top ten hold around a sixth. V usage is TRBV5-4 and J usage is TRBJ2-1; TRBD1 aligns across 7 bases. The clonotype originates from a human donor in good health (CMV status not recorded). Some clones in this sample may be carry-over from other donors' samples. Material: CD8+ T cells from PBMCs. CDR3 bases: TGTGCCAGCAGCTCACCCGGGACAGCTTACAATGAGCAGTTCTTC. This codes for CASSSPGTAYNEQFF.